This passage covers 10 T cell receptor beta chains from one sample sequenced in a study of PD-1 blockade in classical Hodgkin lymphoma. Sequenced by immunoSEQ multiplex PCR; TCRdb stores in-frame clones only, minus some. The sample contains 15,000 to 20,000 clones, about 85% of which appear only once. After autologous stem cell transplantation all patients relapsed, and prior brentuximab vedotin exposure differed between cohorts. Starting with thawed PBMCs, CD4+ T cells were purified by magnetic negative selection. Specimen: CD4+ T cells from blood, collected at baseline. Source of these receptors: a human donor with classical Hodgkin lymphoma.

The CDR3 coding sequence is TGTGCCAGCAGCTTAGATCGGGGCGGACACTACGAGCAGTACTTC. Amino acid sequence: CASSLDRGGHYEQYF. The chain uses TRBV7-8 and TRBJ2-7, with D perhaps matching TRBD1 or TRBD2 (5 bases each). The germline V gene has CDR1 SGHVS and CDR2 FQNEAQ. The CDR3 length is 15 residues. Trimming took 1 base from V and 3 from J, leaving 13 bases between them. Together with reference TRBV7-8 and TRBJ2-7, the CDR3 gives the full variable domain: GAGVSQSPRYKVAKRGQDVALRCDPISGHVSLFWYQQALGQGPEFLTYFQNEAQLDKSGLPSDRFFAERPEGSVSTLKIQRTQQEDSAVYLCASSLDRGGHYEQYFGPGTRLTVT.

This clone was seen a single time. The rearrangement links TRBV4-2 to TRBJ2-3; 7 bases agree with TRBD2. There are 14 residues in the CDR3. Germline assignment: CDR1 LGHNA and CDR2 YNFKEQ. The junction had 3 bases not matched to a gene; V was cut back by 3 bases and J by 3 bases. The CDR3 DNA reads TGTGCCAGCAGCCATGAGCGGGGTACAGATACGCAGTATTTT. This translates into CASSHERGTDTQYF.

The chain has TRBV10-3 and TRBJ2-1; 9 bases are shared with TRBD1. The CDR3 contains 15 residues. Per the germline V gene, CDR1 is ENHRY and CDR2 is SYGVKD. The V and J ends lost 5 bases and 4 bases, in that order; junction bases with no gene match: 6. The CDR3 bases are TGTGCCATCAGTCCGGGACAGGGCTCTTACAATGAGCAGTTCTTC. It encodes CAISPGQGSYNEQFF.

This clone was detected once. The genes are TRBV18 and TRBJ2-4, with 8 bases fitting TRBD2. With 1 base clipped from V and 3 bases from J, the junction kept 2 bases outside the gene matches. Germline loops: CDR1 KGHSH, CDR2 LQKENI. The CDR3 totals 15 residues. The DNA of the CDR3 is TGTGCCAGCTCACCACTCCTAGCGGGCAAAAACATTCAGTACTTC. Encoded protein: CASSPLLAGKNIQYF.

The chain carries TRBV5-1 and TRBJ2-7; maybe TRBD1 (6 bases). V lost 3 bases to trimming and J lost 1 base, with 17 bases between them. CDR1 is SGHRS and CDR2 is YFSETQ in the germline V gene. The CDR3 runs 16 residues. In DNA form, the CDR3 reads TGCGCCAGCAGCTCTAGAGGGTACCAGGGGTCCTACGAGCAGTACTTC. Translating it yields CASSSRGYQGSYEQYF.

The chain is built from TRBV16 and TRBJ1-5; D unresolved. V shed 0 bases and J shed 0 bases, with 9 bases lying between them. Germline V gene sequence: CDR1 KGHSY, CDR2 FQNENV. The CDR3 contains 16 residues. In DNA, the CDR3 is TGTGCCAGCAGCCAATCGGGAATAAATAGCAATCAGCCCCAGCATTTT. Its protein is CASSQSGINSNQPQHF.

This rearrangement joins TRBV6-6 to TRBJ1-2; D perhaps matches TRBD1 (6 bases). The CDR3 is made up of 13 amino acids. Trimming took off 2 bases at V and 5 bases at J, with 9 bases between the two ends. The germline V gene has CDR1 MNHNY and CDR2 SVGAGI (reference sequence). The CDR3 protein is CASSYGTIYGYTF. Written as DNA, the CDR3 is TGTGCCAGCAGTTACGGGACAATATATGGCTACACCTTC.

The chain joins TRBV7-6 to TRBJ2-1; 13 bases are shared with TRBD2. V shed 2 bases, J shed 6 bases, and the junction held 1 base outside the gene matches. CDR1 SGHVS and CDR2 FNYEAQ come from the germline V gene. This CDR3 contains 15 residues. The DNA of the CDR3 is TGTGCCAGCAGCTTAAGACTAGCGGGGGGCAATGAGCAGTTCTTC. It codes for CASSLRLAGGNEQFF.

The rearrangement uses TRBV19 and TRBJ1-2; D is uncertain. CDR1 and CDR2 from the germline V gene are LNHDA and SQIVND (reference sequence). The length of the CDR3 is 13 residues. V lost 2 bases, J lost 5 bases, and 9 bases lay in between. The CDR3 here is CASSISEGYGYTF. In nucleotides, the CDR3 is TGTGCCAGTAGTATATCCGAGGGATATGGCTACACCTTC.

The chain is built from TRBV10-3 and TRBJ1-2, with TRBD1 matching 7 bases. This CDR3 contains 16 residues. V shed 5 bases, J shed 4 bases, and the junction held 13 bases outside the gene matches. Germline loops: CDR1 ENHRY, CDR2 SYGVKD. Here the CDR3 reads CAISSTGAPRLYGYTF. CDR3 DNA: TGTGCCATCAGTTCCACAGGGGCTCCGCGGCTCTATGGCTACACCTTC.